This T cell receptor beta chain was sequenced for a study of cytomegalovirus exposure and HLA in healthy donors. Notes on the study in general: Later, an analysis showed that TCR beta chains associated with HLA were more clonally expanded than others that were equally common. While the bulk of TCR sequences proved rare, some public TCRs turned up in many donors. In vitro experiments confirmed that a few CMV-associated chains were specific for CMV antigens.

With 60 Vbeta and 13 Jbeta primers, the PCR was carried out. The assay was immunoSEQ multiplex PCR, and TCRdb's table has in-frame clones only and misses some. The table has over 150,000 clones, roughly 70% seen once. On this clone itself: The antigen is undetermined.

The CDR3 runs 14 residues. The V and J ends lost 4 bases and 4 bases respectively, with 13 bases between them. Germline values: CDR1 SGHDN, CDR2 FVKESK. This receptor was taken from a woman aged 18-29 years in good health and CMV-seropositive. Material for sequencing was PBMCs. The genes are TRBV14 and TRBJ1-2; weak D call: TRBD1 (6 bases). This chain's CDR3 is CASSPIGQFYGYTF. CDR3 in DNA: TGTGCCAGCAGCCCGATTGGACAGTTCTATGGCTACACCTTC.